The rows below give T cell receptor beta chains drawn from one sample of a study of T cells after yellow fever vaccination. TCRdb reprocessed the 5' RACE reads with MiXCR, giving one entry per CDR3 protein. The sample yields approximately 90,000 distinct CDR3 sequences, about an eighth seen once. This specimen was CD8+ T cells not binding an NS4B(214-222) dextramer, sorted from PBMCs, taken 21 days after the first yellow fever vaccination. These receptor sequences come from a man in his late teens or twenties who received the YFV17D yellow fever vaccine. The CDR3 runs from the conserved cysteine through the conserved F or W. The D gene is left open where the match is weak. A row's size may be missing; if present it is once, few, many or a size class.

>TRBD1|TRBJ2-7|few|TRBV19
CASSIVDRGEQYF
TGTGCCAGTAGTATAGTGGACAGGGGCGAGCAGTACTTC
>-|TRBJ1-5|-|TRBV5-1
CASSLAGDQPQHF
TGCGCCAGCAGCTTAGCCGGGGATCAGCCCCAGCATTTT
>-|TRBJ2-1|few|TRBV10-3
CAISDPNTYNEQFF
TGTGCCATCAGTGATCCCAATACCTACAATGAGCAGTTCTTC
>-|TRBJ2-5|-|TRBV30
CASTLGGGWQTQYF
TGTGCCTCTACGCTGGGGGGTGGTTGGCAGACCCAGTACTTC
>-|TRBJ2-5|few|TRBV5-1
CASSLEKGALETQYF
TGCGCCAGCAGCTTGGAAAAGGGTGCTTTGGAGACCCAGTACTTC
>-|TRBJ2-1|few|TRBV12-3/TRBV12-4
CASTFGRGRNEQFF
TGTGCCAGCACCTTCGGACGGGGTCGGAATGAGCAGTTCTTC
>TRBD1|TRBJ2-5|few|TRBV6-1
CASKVRGQETQYF
TGTGCCAGCAAGGTCAGGGGGCAAGAGACCCAGTACTTC
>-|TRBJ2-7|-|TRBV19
CASSGADYEQYF
TGTGCCAGTAGTGGAGCGGACTACGAGCAGTACTTC
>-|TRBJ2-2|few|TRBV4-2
CASSQERGGELFF
TGTGCCAGCAGCCAAGAGAGGGGCGGGGAGCTGTTTTTT
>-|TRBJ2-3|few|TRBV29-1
CSVDDSISTDTQYF
TGCAGCGTTGACGACAGCATCTCAACAGATACGCAGTATTTT
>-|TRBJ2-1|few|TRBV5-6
CASSWPGPSSYNEQFF
TGTGCCAGCAGCTGGCCGGGCCCGAGCTCCTACAATGAGCAGTTCTTC
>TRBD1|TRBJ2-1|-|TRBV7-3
CASGWTGSYNEQFF
TGTGCCAGCGGGTGGACAGGCTCCTACAATGAGCAGTTCTTC
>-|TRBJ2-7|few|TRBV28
CASSFRDHYEQYF
TGTGCCAGCAGTTTCCGAGACCACTACGAGCAGTACTTC
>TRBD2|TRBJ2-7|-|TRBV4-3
CASSPLAGGTYEQYF
TGCGCCAGCAGCCCCTTAGCGGGGGGAACCTACGAGCAGTACTTC
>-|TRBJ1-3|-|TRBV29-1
CSVIDGYTIYF
TGCAGCGTTATAGATGGGTACACCATATATTTT
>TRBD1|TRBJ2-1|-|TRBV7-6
CASSASNEGQGYYNEQFF
TGTGCCAGCAGCGCTAGTAACGAGGGACAGGGCTACTACAATGAGCAGTTCTTC
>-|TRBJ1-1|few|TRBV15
CATSGTGPGTEAFF
TGTGCCACCAGCGGGACGGGGCCAGGGACTGAAGCTTTCTTT
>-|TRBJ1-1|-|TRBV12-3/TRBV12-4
CASTNAFRAFF
TGTGCCAGCACCAACGCATTCCGAGCTTTCTTT
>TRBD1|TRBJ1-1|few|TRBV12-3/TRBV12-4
CASSSGGGLTEAFF
TGTGCCAGCAGTTCAGGGGGCGGCCTTACTGAAGCTTTCTTT
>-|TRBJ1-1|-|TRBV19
CASKNSVSEVNTEAFF
TGTGCCAGTAAGAATTCAGTGAGTGAAGTGAACACTGAAGCTTTCTTT
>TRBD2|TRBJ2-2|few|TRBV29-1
CSVGLAGQTLTGELFF
TGCAGCGTTGGACTAGCGGGGCAGACGCTCACCGGGGAGCTGTTTTTT
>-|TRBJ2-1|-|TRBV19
CASSIEHVNYNEQFF
TGTGCCAGTAGTATCGAACATGTGAATTACAATGAGCAGTTCTTC
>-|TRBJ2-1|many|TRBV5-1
CASSYALADLQFF
TGCGCCAGCAGCTACGCCTTAGCGGATCTGCAGTTCTTC
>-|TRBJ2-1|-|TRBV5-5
CASTISRTDYNEQFF
TGTGCCAGCACCATATCCCGTACAGACTACAATGAGCAGTTCTTC
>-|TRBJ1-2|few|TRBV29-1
CSVPGKANYGYTF
TGCAGCGTTCCAGGGAAGGCTAACTATGGCTACACCTTC
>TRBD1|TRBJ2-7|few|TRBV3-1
CASSLTGTGETYEQYF
TGTGCCAGCAGCCTTACCGGGACAGGGGAAACCTACGAGCAGTACTTC
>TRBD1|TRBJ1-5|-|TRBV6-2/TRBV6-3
CASSGFGQDSNQPQHF
TGTGCCAGCAGCGGATTCGGACAGGATAGCAATCAGCCCCAGCATTTT
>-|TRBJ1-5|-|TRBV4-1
CASSPGGGAGRGQPQHF
TGCGCCAGCAGCCCGGGAGGAGGGGCAGGGAGAGGTCAGCCCCAGCATTTT
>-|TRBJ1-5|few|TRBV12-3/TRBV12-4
CASSPDRINQPQHF
TGTGCCAGCAGCCCTGACAGGATCAATCAGCCCCAGCATTTT
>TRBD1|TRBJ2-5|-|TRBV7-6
CASSLAWTGDQETQYF
TGTGCCAGCAGCTTAGCCTGGACAGGGGATCAAGAGACCCAGTACTTC
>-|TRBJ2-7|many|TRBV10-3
CAIRSGTARSEQYF
TGTGCCATCAGATCCGGGACCGCCAGGTCCGAGCAGTACTTC
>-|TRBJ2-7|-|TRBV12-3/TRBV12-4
CASTPGPLYEQYF
TGTGCCAGCACTCCGGGACCGCTCTACGAGCAGTACTTC
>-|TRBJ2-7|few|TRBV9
CASSVVGDGEQYF
TGTGCCAGCAGCGTAGTTGGGGACGGCGAGCAGTACTTC
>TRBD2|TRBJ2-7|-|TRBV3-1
CASSQALAVPYEQYF
TGTGCCAGCAGCCAAGCTCTAGCGGTACCCTACGAGCAGTACTTC
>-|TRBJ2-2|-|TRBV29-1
CSVVGTLTGELFF
TGCAGCGTTGTAGGGACACTGACCGGGGAGCTGTTTTTT
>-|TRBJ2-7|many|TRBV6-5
CASSSRTAGYEQYF
TGTGCCAGCAGTTCAAGGACGGCCGGCTACGAGCAGTACTTC
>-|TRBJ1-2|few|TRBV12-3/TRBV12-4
CASTLAIGLRGYTF
TGTGCCAGCACCCTCGCCATCGGCCTGCGCGGCTACACCTTC
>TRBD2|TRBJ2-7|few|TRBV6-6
CASSYASGYEQYF
TGTGCCAGCAGTTACGCTAGCGGGTACGAGCAGTACTTC
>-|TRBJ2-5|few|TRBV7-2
CASSSFSRQETQYF
TGTGCCAGCAGCTCCTTTTCCAGGCAAGAGACCCAGTACTTC
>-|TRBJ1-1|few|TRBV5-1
CASSLRDGEAFF
TGCGCCAGCAGCCTCCGGGACGGTGAAGCTTTCTTT
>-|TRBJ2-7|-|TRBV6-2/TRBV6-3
CASSYGINEQYF
TGTGCCAGCAGTTATGGCATCAACGAGCAGTACTTC
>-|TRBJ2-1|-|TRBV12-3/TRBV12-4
CASSFGGWKQFF
TGTGCCAGCAGTTTTGGGGGATGGAAGCAGTTCTTC
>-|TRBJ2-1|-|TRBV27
CASSPSGGGLGPYNEQFF
TGTGCCAGCAGTCCCTCCGGTGGGGGACTGGGCCCTTACAATGAGCAGTTCTTC
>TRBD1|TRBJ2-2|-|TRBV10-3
CAISGSGTEHRWELFF
TGTGCCATCAGTGGATCCGGGACAGAACACCGGTGGGAGCTGTTTTTT
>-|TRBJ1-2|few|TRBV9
CASSPRQGYYGYTF
TGTGCCAGCAGCCCGAGGCAGGGGTACTATGGCTACACCTTC
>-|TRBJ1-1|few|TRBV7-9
CASSLDRAEAFF
TGTGCCAGCAGCTTAGACAGGGCTGAAGCTTTCTTT
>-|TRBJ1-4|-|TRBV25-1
CASSEDWGTNEKLFF
TGTGCCAGCAGTGAAGATTGGGGGACTAATGAAAAACTGTTTTTT
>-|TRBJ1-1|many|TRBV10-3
CAISRDGSNTEAFF
TGTGCCATCAGCCGGGACGGTTCAAACACTGAAGCTTTCTTT
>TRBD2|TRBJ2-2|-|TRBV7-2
CASSLASRLAGTGELFF
TGTGCCAGCAGCTTAGCGAGCCGGCTAGCGGGCACCGGGGAGCTGTTTTTT
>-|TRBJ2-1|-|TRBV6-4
CASSPSGGNYNEQFF
TGTGCCAGCAGCCCTTCCGGGGGAAACTACAATGAGCAGTTCTTC